This T cell receptor (beta chain) was recorded in a study of tumour-infiltrating T cells in Burkitt lymphoma. Overall study context: This cohort included all epidemiological subtypes of Burkitt lymphoma. Repertoire clonality predicted overall and progression-free survival.

The CDR3 runs to 14 residues. Germline V gene sequence: CDR1 SGHDT, CDR2 YYEEEE. Trimming shortened V by 1 base and J by 7 bases, and 9 bases separated the two germline ends. This clone was seen only a few times. Data came from immunoSEQ multiplex PCR; TCRdb stores just in-frame clones and leaves some out. The table records hundreds of clones, approximately 17% of them present only once. J is TRBJ1-6 and V is TRBV5-6; D possibly corresponds to TRBD1 (6 bases). The sample was tumor tissue. The sequence was collected from a human donor with Burkitt lymphoma. The CDR3 region is CASSLRGPNSPLHF. CDR3 coding DNA: TGTGCCAGCAGCTTGCGGGGGCCCAATTCACCCCTCCACTTT. The variable domain in full, completed from reference TRBV5-6 and TRBJ1-6, reads DAGVTQSPTHLIKTRGQQVTLRCSPKSGHDTVSWYQQALGQGPQFIFQYYEEEERQRGNFPDRFSGHQFPNYSSELNVNALLLGDSALYLCASSLRGPNSPLHFGNGTRLTVT.